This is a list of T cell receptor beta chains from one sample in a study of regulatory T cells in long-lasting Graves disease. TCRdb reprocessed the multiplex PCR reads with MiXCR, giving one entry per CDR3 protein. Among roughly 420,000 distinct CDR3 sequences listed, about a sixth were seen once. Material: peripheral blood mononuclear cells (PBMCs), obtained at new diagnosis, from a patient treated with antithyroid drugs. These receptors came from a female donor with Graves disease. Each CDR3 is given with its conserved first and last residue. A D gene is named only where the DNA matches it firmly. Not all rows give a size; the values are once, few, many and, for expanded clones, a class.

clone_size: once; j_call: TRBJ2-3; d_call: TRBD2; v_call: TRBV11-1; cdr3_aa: CASRFGTSGPDTQYF; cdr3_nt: TGTGCCAGCAGGTTCGGGACTAGCGGTCCAGATACGCAGTATTTT
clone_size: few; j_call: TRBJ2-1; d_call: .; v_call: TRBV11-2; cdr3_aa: CASSSRSFRANEQFF; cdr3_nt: TGTGCCAGCAGCTCAAGATCATTCAGGGCCAATGAGCAGTTCTTC
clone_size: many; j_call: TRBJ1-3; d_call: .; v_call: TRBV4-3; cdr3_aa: CASTPSASSGNTIYF; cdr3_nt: TGCGCCAGCACCCCTTCGGCCTCCTCTGGAAACACCATATATTTT
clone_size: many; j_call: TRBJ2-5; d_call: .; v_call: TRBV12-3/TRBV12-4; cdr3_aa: CASSSYRDFQETQYF; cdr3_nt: TGTGCCAGCAGTTCGTACCGGGACTTCCAAGAGACCCAGTACTTC
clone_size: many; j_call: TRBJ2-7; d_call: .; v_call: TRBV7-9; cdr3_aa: CASSTRTATYEQYF; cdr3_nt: TGTGCCAGCAGCACTCGGACAGCCACTTACGAGCAGTACTTC
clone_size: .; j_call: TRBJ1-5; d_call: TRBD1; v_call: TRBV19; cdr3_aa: CASSKGQGQPQHF; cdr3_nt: TGTGCCAGTAGTAAAGGACAGGGTCAGCCCCAGCATTTT
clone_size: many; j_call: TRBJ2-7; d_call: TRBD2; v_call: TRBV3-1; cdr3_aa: CASSQEPSGAYEQYF; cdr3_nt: TGTGCCAGCAGCCAAGAACCTAGCGGGGCCTACGAGCAGTACTTC
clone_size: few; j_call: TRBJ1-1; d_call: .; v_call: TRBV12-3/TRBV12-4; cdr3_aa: CASSLSYVRTERMNTEAFF; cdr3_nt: TGTGCCAGCAGTTTAAGTTACGTGAGAACCGAGAGGATGAACACTGAAGCTTTCTTT
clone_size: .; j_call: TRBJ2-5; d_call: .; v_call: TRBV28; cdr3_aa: CASSNRRENQETQYF; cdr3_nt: TGTGCCAGCAGTAACAGGAGAGAAAACCAAGAGACCCAGTACTTC
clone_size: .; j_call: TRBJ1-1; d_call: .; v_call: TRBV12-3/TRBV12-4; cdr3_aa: CASSLISASGEAFF; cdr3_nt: TGTGCCAGCAGTTTAATCTCGGCGAGTGGTGAAGCTTTCTTT
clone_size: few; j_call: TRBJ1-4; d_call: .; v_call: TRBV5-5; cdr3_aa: CASSFQDLTTNEKLFF; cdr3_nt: TGTGCCAGCAGCTTTCAGGACCTTACAACTAATGAAAAACTGTTTTTT
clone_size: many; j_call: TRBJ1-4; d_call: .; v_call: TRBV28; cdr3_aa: CASSSQPNEKLFF; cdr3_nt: TGTGCCAGCAGTTCCCAGCCTAATGAAAAACTGTTTTTT
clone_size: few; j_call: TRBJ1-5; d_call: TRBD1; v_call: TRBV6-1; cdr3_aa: CASSPDRGNGQPQHF; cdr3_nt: TGTGCCAGCAGCCCGGACAGGGGGAATGGTCAGCCCCAGCATTTT
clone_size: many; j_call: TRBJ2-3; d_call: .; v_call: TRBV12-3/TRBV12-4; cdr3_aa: CASSPSRGADTRYF; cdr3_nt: TGTGCCAGCAGTCCCAGTAGGGGAGCAGATACGCGGTATTTT
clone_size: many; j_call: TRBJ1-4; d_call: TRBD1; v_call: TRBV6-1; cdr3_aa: CASIPQGTNEKLFF; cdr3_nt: TGTGCCAGCATCCCACAGGGGACTAATGAAAAACTGTTTTTT
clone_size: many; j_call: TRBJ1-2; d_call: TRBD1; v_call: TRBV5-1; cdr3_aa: CASRPGQLRNYGYTF; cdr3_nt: TGCGCCAGCAGACCGGGACAGTTGAGGAACTATGGCTACACCTTC
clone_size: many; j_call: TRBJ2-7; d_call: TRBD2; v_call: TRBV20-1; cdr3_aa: CSAVTSGVYEQYF; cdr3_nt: TGCAGTGCGGTGACTAGCGGGGTCTACGAGCAGTACTTC
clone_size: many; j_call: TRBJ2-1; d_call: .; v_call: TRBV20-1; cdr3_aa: CSAAIAGYNEQFF; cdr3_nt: TGCAGTGCTGCCATAGCAGGCTACAATGAGCAGTTCTTC
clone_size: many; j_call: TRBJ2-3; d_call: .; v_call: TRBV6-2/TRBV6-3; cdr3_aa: CASTRGDTQYF; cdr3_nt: TGTGCCAGCACTCGGGGGGATACGCAGTATTTT
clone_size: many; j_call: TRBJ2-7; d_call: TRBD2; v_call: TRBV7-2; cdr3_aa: CASSLDLAGPYEQYF; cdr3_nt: TGTGCCAGCAGCTTAGATCTAGCGGGACCCTACGAGCAGTACTTC
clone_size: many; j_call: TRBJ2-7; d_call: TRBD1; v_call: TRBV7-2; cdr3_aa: CASSRTGGFHEQYF; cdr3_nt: TGTGCCAGCAGCCGGACAGGGGGTTTCCACGAGCAGTACTTC
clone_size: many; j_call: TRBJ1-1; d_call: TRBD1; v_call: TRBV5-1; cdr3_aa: CASSATGFSTEAFF; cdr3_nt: TGCGCCAGCAGCGCGACAGGGTTCAGCACTGAAGCTTTCTTT
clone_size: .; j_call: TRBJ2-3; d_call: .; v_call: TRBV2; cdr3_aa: CASGPPPGDTQYF; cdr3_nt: TGTGCCAGCGGACCCCCCCCCGGGGATACGCAGTATTTT
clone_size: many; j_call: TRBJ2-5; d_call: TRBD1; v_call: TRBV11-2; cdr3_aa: CASSDTQGAEETQYF; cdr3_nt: TGTGCCAGCAGCGACACACAGGGGGCAGAAGAGACCCAGTACTTC
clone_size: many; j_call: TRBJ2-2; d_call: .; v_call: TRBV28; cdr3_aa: CASSLSGGTGELFF; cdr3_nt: TGTGCCAGCAGTTTATCCGGGGGAACCGGGGAGCTGTTTTTT
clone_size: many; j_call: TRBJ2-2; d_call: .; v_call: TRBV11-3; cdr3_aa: CASSSSRADTGELFF; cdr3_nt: TGTGCCAGCAGCTCAAGTAGGGCGGACACCGGGGAGCTGTTTTTT
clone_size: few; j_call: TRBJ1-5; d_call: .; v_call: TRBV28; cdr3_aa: CASSLTDNQPQHF; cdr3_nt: TGTGCCAGCAGTTTAACCGACAATCAGCCCCAGCATTTT
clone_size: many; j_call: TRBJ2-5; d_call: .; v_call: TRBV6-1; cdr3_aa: CASSEYGPRGSETQYF; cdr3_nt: TGTGCCAGCAGTGAGTACGGGCCAAGAGGTTCAGAGACCCAGTACTTC
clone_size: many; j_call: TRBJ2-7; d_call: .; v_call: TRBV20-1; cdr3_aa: CSARGGGVTYEQYF; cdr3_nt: TGCAGTGCTAGAGGGGGCGGAGTAACCTACGAGCAGTACTTC
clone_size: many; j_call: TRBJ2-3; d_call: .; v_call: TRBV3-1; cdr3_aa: CASSQPLGVSGPNTDTQYF; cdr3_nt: TGTGCCAGCAGCCAACCCCTTGGGGTGAGCGGGCCGAACACAGATACGCAGTATTTT
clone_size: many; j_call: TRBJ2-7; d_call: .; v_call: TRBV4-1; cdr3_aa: CASSRGGFEGEQYF; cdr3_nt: TGCGCCAGCAGCCGGGGGGGCTTCGAGGGCGAGCAGTACTTC
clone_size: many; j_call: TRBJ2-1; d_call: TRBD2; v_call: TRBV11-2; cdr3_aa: CASLAGGSSYNEQFF; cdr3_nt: TGTGCCAGCTTAGCAGGCGGGAGCTCCTACAATGAGCAGTTCTTC
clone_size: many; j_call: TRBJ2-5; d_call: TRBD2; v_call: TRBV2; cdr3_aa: CASSGLAGLETQYF; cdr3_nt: TGTGCCAGCAGCGGACTAGCGGGGTTAGAGACCCAGTACTTC
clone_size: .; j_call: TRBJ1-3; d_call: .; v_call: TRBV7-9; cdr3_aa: CASSLALGVGNTIYF; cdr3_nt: TGTGCCAGCAGCCTAGCCCTCGGGGTGGGAAACACCATATATTTT
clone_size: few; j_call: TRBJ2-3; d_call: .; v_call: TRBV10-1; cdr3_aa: CASSEKRNTDTQYF; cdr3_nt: TGCGCCAGCAGTGAGAAGCGGAACACAGATACGCAGTATTTT
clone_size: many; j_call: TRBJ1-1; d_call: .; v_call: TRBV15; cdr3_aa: CATSTHPLNRDSAEAFF; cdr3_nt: TGTGCCACCAGCACACATCCACTAAACCGGGACTCGGCTGAAGCTTTCTTT
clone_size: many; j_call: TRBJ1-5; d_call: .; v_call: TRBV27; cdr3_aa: CASSLSGFNQPQHF; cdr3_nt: TGTGCCAGCAGTTTATCAGGCTTCAATCAGCCCCAGCATTTT
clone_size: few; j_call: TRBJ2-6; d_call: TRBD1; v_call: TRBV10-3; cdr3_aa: CAATGQGTNPGANVLTF; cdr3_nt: TGTGCCGCAACGGGACAGGGGACAAACCCTGGGGCCAACGTCCTGACTTTC
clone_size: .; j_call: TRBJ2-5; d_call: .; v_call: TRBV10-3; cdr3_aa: CAISEYSADQNQETQYF; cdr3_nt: TGTGCCATCAGTGAGTATTCAGCGGATCAAAATCAAGAGACCCAGTACTTC
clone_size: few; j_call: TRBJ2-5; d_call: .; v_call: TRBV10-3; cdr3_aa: CAISELRAETQYF; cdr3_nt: TGTGCCATCAGTGAACTAAGGGCAGAGACCCAGTACTTC
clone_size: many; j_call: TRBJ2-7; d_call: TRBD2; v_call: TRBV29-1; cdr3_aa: CSVRTSGGEQYF; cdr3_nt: TGCAGCGTTAGGACTAGCGGCGGGGAGCAGTACTTC
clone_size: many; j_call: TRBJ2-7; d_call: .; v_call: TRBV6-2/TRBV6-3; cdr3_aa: CASSFDEFGAEQYF; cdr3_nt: TGTGCCAGCAGCTTCGACGAATTCGGAGCCGAGCAGTACTTC
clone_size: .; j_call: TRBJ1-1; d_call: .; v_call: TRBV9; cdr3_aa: CASSAYQGNTEAFF; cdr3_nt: TGTGCCAGCAGCGCATACCAGGGGAACACTGAAGCTTTCTTT
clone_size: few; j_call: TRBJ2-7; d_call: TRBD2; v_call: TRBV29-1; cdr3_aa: CSVRGGSSYEQYF; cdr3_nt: TGCAGCGTAAGGGGCGGGAGCTCCTACGAGCAGTACTTC
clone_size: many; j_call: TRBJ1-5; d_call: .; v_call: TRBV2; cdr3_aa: CASIQDYNQPQHF; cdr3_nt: TGTGCCAGCATACAGGATTATAATCAGCCCCAGCATTTT
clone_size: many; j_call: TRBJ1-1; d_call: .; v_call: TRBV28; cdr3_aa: CASSPHGEIHSNTEAFF; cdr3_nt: TGTGCCAGCAGTCCGCATGGGGAGATACATTCGAACACTGAAGCTTTCTTT
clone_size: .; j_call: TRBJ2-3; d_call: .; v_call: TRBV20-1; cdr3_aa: CSAPSRVSTDTQYF; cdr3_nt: TGCAGTGCCCCATCTAGGGTGAGCACAGATACGCAGTATTTT
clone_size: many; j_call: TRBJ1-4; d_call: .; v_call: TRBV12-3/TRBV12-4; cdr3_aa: CASSPYRAEKLFF; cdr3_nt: TGTGCCAGCAGTCCCTACAGGGCGGAAAAACTGTTTTTT
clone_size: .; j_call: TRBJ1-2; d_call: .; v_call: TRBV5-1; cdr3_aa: CASSLAQGTSNYGYTF; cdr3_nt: TGCGCCAGCAGCTTGGCGCAGGGGACGTCTAACTATGGCTACACCTTC
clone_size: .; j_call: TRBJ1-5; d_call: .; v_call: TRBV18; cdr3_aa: CASSPVGGINQPQHF; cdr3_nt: TGTGCCAGCTCACCTGTCGGGGGTATTAATCAGCCCCAGCATTTT